The rows below give T cell receptor beta chains drawn from one sample of a study of T-cell memory formation after mild COVID-19. TCRdb used MiXCR to reprocess the 5' RACE reads, holding one entry per CDR3 protein. The sample contains about 560,000 distinct CDR3 sequences, roughly 17% of which appear only once. The sample taken for sequencing was PBMCs or a T cell subset sorted from them (not recorded which). The receptors derive from an adult woman who had mild COVID-19 (a few samples of this study predate the infection). Cell type and time point are not known. CDR3s include the opening cysteine and the closing phenylalanine or tryptophan. D genes are given only for firm matches. For some rows the clone size is stated as once, few or many, or as a class when expanded; others skip it.

TGTGCCAGCAGCTCATCGGGCCGAGGGACTAATGAAAAACTGTTTTTT	CASSSSGRGTNEKLFF	TRBJ1-4	TRBV9	NA	NA
TGTGCCAGCAGTGAAGACTTGACAGGGCAGGGAAAACTGTTTTTT	CASSEDLTGQGKLFF	TRBJ1-4	TRBV2	NA	TRBD1
TGTGCCAGCAGTTTACTATTCGGGCAGTACAATGAGCAGTTCTTC	CASSLLFGQYNEQFF	TRBJ2-1	TRBV12-3/TRBV12-4	NA	NA
TGTGCCAGCAGCTTAAGCCCTGGAGACACTGAAGCTTTCTTT	CASSLSPGDTEAFF	TRBJ1-1	TRBV11-2	NA	NA
TGTGCCAGCAGCTTCAACACGGGGAATTCACCCCTCCACTTT	CASSFNTGNSPLHF	TRBJ1-6	TRBV7-8	NA	NA
TGTGCCACCAGTTCCCTCGTTGGAGAGACCCAGTACTTC	CATSSLVGETQYF	TRBJ2-5	TRBV24-1	NA	NA
TGTGCCAGCAGCGGACGACAAGGACTAGCAGCTAACTATGGCTACACCTTC	CASSGRQGLAANYGYTF	TRBJ1-2	TRBV9	NA	NA
TGTGCCAGTAGTGAGTCCGGGCACGAGACCCAGTACTTC	CASSESGHETQYF	TRBJ2-5	TRBV19	NA	NA
TGTGCCATCAGTGGGGGAGACAGGGTTAACTACGAGCAGTACTTC	CAISGGDRVNYEQYF	TRBJ2-7	TRBV10-3	NA	TRBD1
TGTGCCAGCAGCTTAGGCGAAGAGAGAGGGCCCCAGTACTTC	CASSLGEERGPQYF	TRBJ2-5	TRBV7-6	few	NA
TGTGCCAGCAGCCCGACAGGGCGAGGGACAGATACGCAGTATTTT	CASSPTGRGTDTQYF	TRBJ2-3	TRBV12-3/TRBV12-4	many	TRBD1
TGTGCCAGCAGTTCGGGGACAAGGGGCTACACCTTC	CASSSGTRGYTF	TRBJ1-2	TRBV12-3/TRBV12-4	NA	NA
TGTGCCAGTAGTATAGAGCCTTATAACAGGGTTGGCTACACCTTC	CASSIEPYNRVGYTF	TRBJ1-2	TRBV19	few	NA
TGTGCCAGCAGCCAAGGCGCCGGGACGGTCTCCTACGAGCAGTACTTC	CASSQGAGTVSYEQYF	TRBJ2-7	TRBV3-1	NA	NA
TGCAGCGTAGGGGGCCTGAACACTGAAGCTTTCTTT	CSVGGLNTEAFF	TRBJ1-1	TRBV29-1	many	TRBD1
TGTGCCAGTAGAAGTGGAGTAAGCTCCTACGAGCAGTACTTC	CASRSGVSSYEQYF	TRBJ2-7	TRBV27	NA	NA
TGTGCCAGCAGACAGGCGACTAGCACAGATACGCAGTATTTT	CASRQATSTDTQYF	TRBJ2-3	TRBV11-2	once	NA
TGTGCCAGCAGTATGTACAGCATGAACACTGAAGCTTTCTTT	CASSMYSMNTEAFF	TRBJ1-1	TRBV6-4	NA	NA
TGTGCCAGCAGCCACTCCGACCAGGGTGACCTCATGAACACTGAAGCTTTCTTT	CASSHSDQGDLMNTEAFF	TRBJ1-1	TRBV4-2	NA	NA
TGTGCCAGCAGCTCACGGCTAGCGGGGGCCCAAGAGACCCAGTACTTC	CASSSRLAGAQETQYF	TRBJ2-5	TRBV7-9	NA	TRBD2
TGTGCCAGCAGTTTTACGGGGGAAGAAGCTTTCTTT	CASSFTGEEAFF	TRBJ1-1	TRBV12-3/TRBV12-4	NA	NA
TGTGCCAGCAGCGTACCCCCTCTAGCGGGAGAGACAGATACGCAGTATTTT	CASSVPPLAGETDTQYF	TRBJ2-3	TRBV9	few	TRBD2
TGCGCCAGCAGCCAAGATGGGGGACTAGCGGGGGCAAACAATGAGCAGTTCTTC	CASSQDGGLAGANNEQFF	TRBJ2-1	TRBV4-3	few	TRBD2
TGTGCCAGCAGCCCCATTTGGGCTGAAGCTTTCTTT	CASSPIWAEAFF	TRBJ1-1	TRBV9	NA	NA
TGTGCCAGCAGCTTGGAATGGGCCGATGAGCAGTTCTTC	CASSLEWADEQFF	TRBJ2-1	TRBV5-6	NA	NA
TGTGCCAGCAGCCTAGGTTGGGCAGGGACTGAAGCTTTCTTT	CASSLGWAGTEAFF	TRBJ1-1	TRBV3-1	NA	NA
TGTGCCAGCACCTCCACCGGCGGGGGCACTGAAGCTTTCTTT	CASTSTGGGTEAFF	TRBJ1-1	TRBV7-9	few	NA
TGTGCCAGCAGCTATGTAGCGGGAGTTGGGTATGAGCAGTTCTTC	CASSYVAGVGYEQFF	TRBJ2-1	TRBV7-8	NA	TRBD2
TGTGCCAGCTCACCTCCCGGGACACCGACGGTAAAACTGTTTTTT	CASSPPGTPTVKLFF	TRBJ1-4	TRBV18	few	NA
TGTGCCAGCAGTCGAGGCGGACAGGGAAATCAGCCCCAGCATTTT	CASSRGGQGNQPQHF	TRBJ1-5	TRBV6-2/TRBV6-3	few	TRBD1
TGCGCCAGCAGCCCGGACAGACGCACAGATACGCAGTATTTT	CASSPDRRTDTQYF	TRBJ2-3	TRBV5-1	NA	NA
TGTGCCAGCAGGCCCGGGGGCCTTAGCACAGATACGCAGTATTTT	CASRPGGLSTDTQYF	TRBJ2-3	TRBV2	NA	NA
TGTGCCAGCAGTTATGGTTGGGGGAGCGGATCCATGAACACTGAAGCTTTCTTT	CASSYGWGSGSMNTEAFF	TRBJ1-1	TRBV6-5	NA	NA
TGTGCCAGCAGCTGGGACCACGGGGAGACCCAGTACTTC	CASSWDHGETQYF	TRBJ2-5	TRBV7-2	few	NA
TGTGCCAGCTCACCAGGGAGGGGCTTTTCCTACGAGCAGTACTTC	CASSPGRGFSYEQYF	TRBJ2-7	TRBV18	many	TRBD2
TGCAGTGCTAGAAGGCTAGCGGGAGGAGAGACCCAGTACTTC	CSARRLAGGETQYF	TRBJ2-5	TRBV20-1	few	TRBD2
TGTGCCAGCAGCCAAGTAGACAACCCAGGGACCCAGTACTTC	CASSQVDNPGTQYF	TRBJ2-5	TRBV4-2	few	NA
TGTGCCAGCACCGCTCGGGACAGGGACTACGAGCAGTACTTC	CASTARDRDYEQYF	TRBJ2-7	TRBV3-1	NA	TRBD1
TGTGCCAGCAGCCCGATCGCGCGGCCTAGCGGGGGTTCCTACGAGCAGTACTTC	CASSPIARPSGGSYEQYF	TRBJ2-7	TRBV7-2	few	TRBD2
TGTGCCAGCAGCTCCCGACAGGCCGATCACTTTAACACTGAAGCTTTCTTT	CASSSRQADHFNTEAFF	TRBJ1-1	TRBV7-6	few	NA
TGTGCCAGCAGTTTAATGGGGGGTAATAATTCACCCCTCCACTTT	CASSLMGGNNSPLHF	TRBJ1-6	TRBV12-3/TRBV12-4	NA	NA
TGCGCCAGCACACCCCGGACCGGGAGTGAAAAACTGTTTTTT	CASTPRTGSEKLFF	TRBJ1-4	TRBV5-1	NA	NA
TGTGCCGCACGGAGGGTGCTTGGAGAATACGAGCAGTACTTC	CAARRVLGEYEQYF	TRBJ2-7	TRBV6-5	few	NA
TGCAGTGCACGCGACAGTCTGGGACCGTGGAAAAACACCATATATTTT	CSARDSLGPWKNTIYF	TRBJ1-3	TRBV20-1	many	NA
TGTGCCAGCAGCGTAAGACTAGCGGGAGGGCCGACCGGGGAGCTGTTTTTT	CASSVRLAGGPTGELFF	TRBJ2-2	TRBV9	few	TRBD2
TGTGCCTGGAGTGTAACGGGGTACGAGCAGTACTTC	CAWSVTGYEQYF	TRBJ2-7	TRBV30	NA	NA
TGTGCCAGCAGCAAGGACAACAACACTGAAGCTTTCTTT	CASSKDNNTEAFF	TRBJ1-1	TRBV21-1	NA	NA
TGTGCCAGCAGCCAACCGACTAGCGGGAGCTCCTACGAGCAGTACTTC	CASSQPTSGSSYEQYF	TRBJ2-7	TRBV4-2	NA	TRBD2
TGTGCCAGCAGCGTAAGACTAGCAAGTACAGATACGCAGTATTTT	CASSVRLASTDTQYF	TRBJ2-3	TRBV9	NA	TRBD2
TGTGCCATCAGCGGTGGACAGGGTGGATATAATTCACCCCTCCACTTT	CAISGGQGGYNSPLHF	TRBJ1-6	TRBV10-3	few	TRBD1
TGTGCCAGCAGCCAAGTTTCGGCACCCGAAGCTTTCTTT	CASSQVSAPEAFF	TRBJ1-1	TRBV3-1	NA	NA
TGTGCCAGCAGTTTAGACCTGGGGGAGACCCAGTACTTC	CASSLDLGETQYF	TRBJ2-5	TRBV12-3/TRBV12-4	many	NA
TGTGCCAGCAGCGAAGGCGGGACTAGCGGTTCCACAGATACGCAGTATTTT	CASSEGGTSGSTDTQYF	TRBJ2-3	TRBV6-4	NA	TRBD2
TGCAGCGCGACAGGGACAGCCTATGGCTACACCTTC	CSATGTAYGYTF	TRBJ1-2	TRBV29-1	NA	TRBD1
TGTGCCAGCAGCTCGGGACGGGATGCTGGGTACCAAGAGACCCAGTACTTC	CASSSGRDAGYQETQYF	TRBJ2-5	TRBV7-3	many	NA
TGTGCTAGTGGTTTGCCCGCCGGGGAGCTGTTTTTT	CASGLPAGELFF	TRBJ2-2	TRBV12-5	few	NA
TGTGCCAGCAGCCATAGTGTGGGAAAAGGTCAGCCCCAGCATTTT	CASSHSVGKGQPQHF	TRBJ1-5	TRBV3-1	NA	NA
TGTGCCAGCAGCTTACTTGAAGCAGGCGCTCCCTACGAGCAGTACTTC	CASSLLEAGAPYEQYF	TRBJ2-7	TRBV7-7	NA	NA
TGTGCCAGCGACCAGGGGGCTCATCAGCCCCAGCATTTT	CASDQGAHQPQHF	TRBJ1-5	TRBV19	few	TRBD1